This T cell receptor beta chain was sequenced in a study of a mutant IDH1 vaccine in newly diagnosed glioma. Time point: week 11, during vaccination. It was 300 ug of mutant IDH1 20-mer peptide that made up each vaccine dose, given with topical imiquimod. Sequenced by immunoSEQ multiplex PCR; TCRdb stores in-frame clones only, minus some. The sample records around 31,000 clones, 75% to 85% being singletons. This clone showed up just a few times. Its antigen is not known. CDR1 and CDR2 (germline): SGHAT, FQDESV (reference sequence). CDR3 length: 15 amino acids. Trimming removed 5 bases from V and 1 base from J; junction bases left unmatched: 5.

The source is a man under 40 with glioma. The specimen comprised PBMCs, sampled from a glioma patient whose treatment included an IDH1 peptide vaccine. The rearrangement joins TRBV11-1 to TRBJ1-2; TRBD1 matches at 9 bases. The CDR3 sequence: CASSPGTGNNYGYTF. In DNA form, the CDR3 reads TGTGCCAGCAGCCCCGGGACAGGGAATAACTATGGCTACACCTTC.